This T cell receptor (beta chain) was recorded in a study of memory CD4+ T cells and cytomegalovirus serostatus. Study results and limitations: CD4+ memory repertoires contained about 40% of the 164 reported CMV TCRbeta sequences.

Single viable CD3+CD4+CD8-CD45RO+ cells were sorted as the memory CD4+ T cells. Assay: immunoSEQ multiplex PCR; the TCRdb copy retains only in-frame clones and omits some. The table includes tens of thousands of clones, around 78% detected once. Details on this clone: Its antigen is as yet unknown.

Trimming removed 0 bases at V and 7 bases at J, with 12 bases between. The CDR3 has 14 amino acids. CDR1 and CDR2 (germline): MGHRA, YSYEKL. Sequencing was done on a sample of memory CD4+ T cells from blood. The receptor was derived from an adult in good health and CMV-seronegative. J is TRBJ1-2 and V is TRBV4-1; perhaps TRBD1 as D (5 bases). CDR3 region: CASSQDHRDGGYTF. CDR3 DNA sequence: TGCGCCAGCAGCCAAGACCACCGGGACGGTGGCTACACCTTC.